This T cell receptor beta chain was documented in a study of blood T cell repertoires in COVID-19. Trimming took off 1 base at V and 4 bases at J, with 14 bases between the two ends. From germline, CDR1 is SGHTA and CDR2 FQGNSA. CDR3 size: 16 residues. Sequencing used immunoSEQ multiplex PCR; TCRdb keeps in-frame clones, though not all of them. Of about 190,000 clones in the sample, about 80% are singletons; the top ten hold more than 4%. Participants were aged about 18 to 100 years from approximately 25 US areas. Cohort placement rested on clinical history that participants reported themselves. The sequence was collected from an older woman with acute COVID-19. This rearrangement joins TRBV7-2 to TRBJ2-1; D is perhaps TRBD1 (5 bases). The sample comprised PBMCs or T cells enriched from blood (not recorded which). The CDR3 is CASSLDWGLEYNEQFF. In nucleotides, the CDR3 is TGTGCCAGCAGCTTAGATTGGGGCCTAGAGTACAATGAGCAGTTCTTC. Using reference TRBV7-2 and TRBJ2-1 for the parts outside the CDR3, the full variable domain is GAGVSQSPSNKVTEKGKDVELRCDPISGHTALYWYRQSLGQGLEFLIYFQGNSAPDKSGLPSDRFSAERTGGSVSTLTIQRTQQEDSAVYLCASSLDWGLEYNEQFFGPGTRLTVL.